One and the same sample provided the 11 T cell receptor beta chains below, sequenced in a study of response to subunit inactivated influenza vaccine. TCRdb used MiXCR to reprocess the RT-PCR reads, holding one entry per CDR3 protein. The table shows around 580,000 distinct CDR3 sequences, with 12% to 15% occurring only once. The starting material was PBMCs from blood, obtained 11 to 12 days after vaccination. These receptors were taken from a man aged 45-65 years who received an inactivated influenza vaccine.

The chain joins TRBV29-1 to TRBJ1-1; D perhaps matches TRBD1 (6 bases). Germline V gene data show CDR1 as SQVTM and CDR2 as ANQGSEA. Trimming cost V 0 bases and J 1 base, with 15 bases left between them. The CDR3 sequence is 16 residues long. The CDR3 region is CSVEDPGQTENTEAFF. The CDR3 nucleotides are TGCAGCGTTGAAGATCCGGGACAAACTGAGAACACTGAAGCTTTCTTT.

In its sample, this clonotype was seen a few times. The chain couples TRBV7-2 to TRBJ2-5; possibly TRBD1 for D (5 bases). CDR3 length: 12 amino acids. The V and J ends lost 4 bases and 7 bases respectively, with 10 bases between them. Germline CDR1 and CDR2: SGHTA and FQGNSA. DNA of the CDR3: TGTGCCAGCAGCTCCAGGGTGGGGACCCAGTACTTC. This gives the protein CASSSRVGTQYF.

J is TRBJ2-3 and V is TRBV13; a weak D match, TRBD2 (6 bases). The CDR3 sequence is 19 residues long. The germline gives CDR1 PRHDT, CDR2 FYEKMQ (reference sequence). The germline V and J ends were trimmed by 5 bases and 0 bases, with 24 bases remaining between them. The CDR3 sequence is CASSPKFLAETSSTDTQYF. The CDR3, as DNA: TGTGCCAGCAGCCCAAAATTCTTAGCGGAAACCTCTAGCACAGATACGCAGTATTTT.

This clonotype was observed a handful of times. In nucleotides, the CDR3 is TGTGCCAGCAGCCAAGTGTCTCGGCCCTACGAGCAGTACTTC. This translates into CASSQVSRPYEQYF. The chain employs TRBV14 and TRBJ2-7; no definite D call. With 1 base removed from V and 2 bases from J, the gap between germline ends came to 9 bases. The CDR3 is 14 amino acids. Germline loops: CDR1 SGHDN, CDR2 FVKESK.

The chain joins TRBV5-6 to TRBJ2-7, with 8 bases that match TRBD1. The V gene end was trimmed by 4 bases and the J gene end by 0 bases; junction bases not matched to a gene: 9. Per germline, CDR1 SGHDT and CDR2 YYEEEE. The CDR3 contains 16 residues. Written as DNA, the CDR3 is TGTGCCAGCAGCCCAGTGACGACAGGGGACTCCTACGAGCAGTACTTC. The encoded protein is CASSPVTTGDSYEQYF.

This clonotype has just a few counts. The CDR3 protein is CASRGQGFMNTEAFF. In DNA form, the CDR3 reads TGCGCCAGCCGGGGACAGGGATTCATGAACACTGAAGCTTTCTTT. This chain joins TRBV5-1 and TRBJ1-1, with 9 bases aligning to TRBD1. The germline gives CDR1 SGHRS, CDR2 YFSETQ. Unmatched junction bases numbered 7, after V lost 7 bases and J lost 0 bases. This CDR3 comprises 15 residues.

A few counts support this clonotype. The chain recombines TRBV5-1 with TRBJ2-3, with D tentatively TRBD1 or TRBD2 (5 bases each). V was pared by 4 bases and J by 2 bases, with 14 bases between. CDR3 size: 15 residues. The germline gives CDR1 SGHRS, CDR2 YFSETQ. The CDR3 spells CASSRDHGPTDTQYF. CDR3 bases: TGCGCCAGCAGCAGGGACCATGGACCCACAGATACGCAGTATTTT.

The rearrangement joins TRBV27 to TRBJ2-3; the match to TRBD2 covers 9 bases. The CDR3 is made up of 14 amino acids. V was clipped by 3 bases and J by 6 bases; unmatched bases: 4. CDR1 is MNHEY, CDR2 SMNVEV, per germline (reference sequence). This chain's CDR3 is CASSFLAGADTQYF. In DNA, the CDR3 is TGTGCCAGCAGTTTCTTAGCGGGAGCGGATACGCAGTATTTT.

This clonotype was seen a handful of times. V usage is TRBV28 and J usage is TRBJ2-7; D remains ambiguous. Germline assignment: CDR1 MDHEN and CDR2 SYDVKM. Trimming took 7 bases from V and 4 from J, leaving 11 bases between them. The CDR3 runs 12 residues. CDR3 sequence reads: CASTEGRYEQYF. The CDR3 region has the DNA TGTGCCAGCACCGAAGGGCGTTACGAGCAGTACTTC.

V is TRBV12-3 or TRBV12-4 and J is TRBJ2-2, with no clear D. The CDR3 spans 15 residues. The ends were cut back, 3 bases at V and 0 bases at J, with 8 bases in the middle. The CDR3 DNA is TGTGCCAGCAGTTTTCGTCTACCGAACACCGGGGAGCTGTTTTTT. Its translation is CASSFRLPNTGELFF.

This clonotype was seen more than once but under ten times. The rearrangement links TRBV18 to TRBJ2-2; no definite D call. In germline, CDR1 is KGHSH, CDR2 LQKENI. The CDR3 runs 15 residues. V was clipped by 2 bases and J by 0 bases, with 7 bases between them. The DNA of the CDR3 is TGTGCCAGCTCACCAGACCTCTCGAACACCGGGGAGCTGTTTTTT. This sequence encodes CASSPDLSNTGELFF.